These T cell receptor beta chains were read from a single sample in a study of beta chain features in type 1 diabetes. Measured with immunoSEQ multiplex PCR; TCRdb has only the in-frame clones, and not every one. This table holds under 300,000 clones, approximately 14% found once. Input material: naive CD4+ T cells from blood. The receptor set was obtained from a man aged 25 to 40 with type 1 diabetes. Both conserved end residues are part of each CDR3. D genes are given only for firm matches. Some rows have no size entry. The others give once, few or many, or a class for an expanded clone.

J,size,D,V,DNA,CDR3
TRBJ1-5,few,TRBD1,TRBV5-1,TGCGCCAGCAGCCCGACAGGGTGGGGACAGCCCCAGCATTTT,CASSPTGWGQPQHF
TRBJ2-7,few,-,TRBV2,TGTGCCAGCAGTGTCGGGGCCTACGAGCAGTACTTC,CASSVGAYEQYF
TRBJ2-2,-,-,TRBV12-2,TGTGCAAGTCGCTTAGAGGCGGCGAACACCGGGGAGCTGTTTTTT,CASRLEAANTGELFF
TRBJ2-7,-,TRBD1,TRBV25-1,TGTGCCAGCAGTGAAGGGGACAGGCCCTTTGAGCAGTACTTC,CASSEGDRPFEQYF
TRBJ1-1,-,-,TRBV6-5,TGTGCCAGCAGGAGGGGGATAACATACACTGAAGCTTTCTTT,CASRRGITYTEAFF
TRBJ2-7,-,-,TRBV19,TGTGCCAGTAGGAGGACAGTGGGGGCCTACGAGCAGTACTTC,CASRRTVGAYEQYF
TRBJ2-3,few,TRBD1,TRBV5-1,TGCGCCAGCAGCCCGGGACAGCAGACAGATACGCAGTATTTT,CASSPGQQTDTQYF
TRBJ1-5,few,-,TRBV18,TGTGCCAGCTCACGAACTCAGGGTGCCCTGGAGCCCCAGCATTTT,CASSRTQGALEPQHF
TRBJ1-1,-,TRBD1,TRBV7-6,TGTGCCAGCAGCTTAGTGGGACAGGGGAACACTGAAGCTTTCTTT,CASSLVGQGNTEAFF
TRBJ2-3,few,TRBD2,TRBV30,TGTGCCTGGAGTCCCGGGACTAGCGGGGGGCATACGCAGTATTTT,CAWSPGTSGGHTQYF
TRBJ1-1,-,TRBD1,TRBV30,TGTGCCTGGACGGGACAGGGCGTTTGGACTGAAGCTTTCTTT,CAWTGQGVWTEAFF
TRBJ2-1,-,-,TRBV5-4,TGTGCCAGCAGCATGCCGATGGAGTTTGACTTGAATGAGCAGTTCTTC,CASSMPMEFDLNEQFF
TRBJ2-3,-,-,TRBV7-9,TGTGCCAGCAGCCCCCTGGCTGGCGGGGGCACAGATACGCAGTATTTT,CASSPLAGGGTDTQYF
TRBJ1-6,few,TRBD1,TRBV18,TGTGCCAGCTCACCAGGGACAGGGGAATCACCCCTCCACTTT,CASSPGTGESPLHF
TRBJ2-7,few,-,TRBV4-1,TGCGCCAGCAGCCAAGCCCTGGGGAGGTACGAGCAGTACTTC,CASSQALGRYEQYF
TRBJ2-7,-,-,TRBV2,TGTGCCAGCAGCCTGACAAGTTCCTACGAGCAGTACTTC,CASSLTSSYEQYF
TRBJ2-5,-,TRBD1,TRBV7-9,TGTGCCAGCACCGGTGTCGGACAGGGGGAATCAGAGACCCAGTACTTC,CASTGVGQGESETQYF